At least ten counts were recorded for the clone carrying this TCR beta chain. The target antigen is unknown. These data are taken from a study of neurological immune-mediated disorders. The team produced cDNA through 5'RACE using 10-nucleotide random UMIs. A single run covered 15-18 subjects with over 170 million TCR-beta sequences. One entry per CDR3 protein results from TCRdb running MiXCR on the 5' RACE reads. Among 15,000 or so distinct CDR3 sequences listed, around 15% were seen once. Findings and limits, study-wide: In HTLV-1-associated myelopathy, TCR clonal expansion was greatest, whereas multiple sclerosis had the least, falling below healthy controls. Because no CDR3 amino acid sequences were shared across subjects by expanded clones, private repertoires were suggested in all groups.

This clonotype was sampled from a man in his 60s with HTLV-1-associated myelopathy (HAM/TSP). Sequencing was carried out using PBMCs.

The CDR3 region is CASSPLYEQYF. The CDR3 DNA is TGTGCCAGCTCCCCGCTTTACGAGCAGTACTTC. The chain uses TRBV2 and TRBJ2-7, with D hard to call. Deletions cut 8 bases from V and 4 bases from J, with 9 bases between. In germline, CDR1 is SNHLY, CDR2 FYNNEI. The CDR3 is 11 amino acids. The full variable domain, in which reference TRBV2 and TRBJ2-7 provide the parts outside the CDR3, is EPEVTQTPSHQVTQMGQEVILRCVPISNHLYFYWYRQILGQKVEFLVSFYNNEISEKSEIFDDQFSVERPDGSNFTLKIRSTKLEDSAMYFCASSPLYEQYFGPGTRLTVT.